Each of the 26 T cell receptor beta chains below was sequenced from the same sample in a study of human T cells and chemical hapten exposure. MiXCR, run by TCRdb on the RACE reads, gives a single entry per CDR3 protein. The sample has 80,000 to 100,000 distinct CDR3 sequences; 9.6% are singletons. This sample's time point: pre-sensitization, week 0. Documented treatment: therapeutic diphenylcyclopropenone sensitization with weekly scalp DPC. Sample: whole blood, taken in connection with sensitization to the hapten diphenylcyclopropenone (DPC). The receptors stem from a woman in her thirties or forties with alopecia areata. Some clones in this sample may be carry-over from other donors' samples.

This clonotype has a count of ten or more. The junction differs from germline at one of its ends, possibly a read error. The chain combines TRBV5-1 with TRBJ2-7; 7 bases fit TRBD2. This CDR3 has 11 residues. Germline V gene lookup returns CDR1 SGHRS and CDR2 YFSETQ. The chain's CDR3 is CASSGDYGQYF. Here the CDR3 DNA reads TGCGCCAGCAGCGGGGACTACGGGCAGTACTTC.

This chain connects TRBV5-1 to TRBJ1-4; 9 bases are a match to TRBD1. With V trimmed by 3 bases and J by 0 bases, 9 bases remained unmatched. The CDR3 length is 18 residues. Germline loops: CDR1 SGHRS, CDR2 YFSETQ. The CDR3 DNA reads TGCGCCAGCAGCTGGGGGGACAGGGCTACTACAACTAATGAAAAACTGTTTTTT. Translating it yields CASSWGDRATTTNEKLFF.

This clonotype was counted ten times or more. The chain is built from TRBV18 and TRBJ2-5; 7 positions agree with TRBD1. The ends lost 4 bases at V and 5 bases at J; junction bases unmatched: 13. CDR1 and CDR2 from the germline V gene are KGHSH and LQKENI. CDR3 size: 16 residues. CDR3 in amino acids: CASSLREGAAEETQYF. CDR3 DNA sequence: TGTGCCAGCTCACTACGCGAGGGGGCAGCCGAGGAGACCCAGTACTTC.

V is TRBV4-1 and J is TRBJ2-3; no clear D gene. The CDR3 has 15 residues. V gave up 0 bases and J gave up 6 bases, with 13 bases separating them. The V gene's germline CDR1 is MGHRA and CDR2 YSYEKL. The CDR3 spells CASSQDVGVSDTQYF. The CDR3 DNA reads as TGCGCCAGCAGCCAAGATGTGGGCGTTTCGGATACGCAGTATTTT.

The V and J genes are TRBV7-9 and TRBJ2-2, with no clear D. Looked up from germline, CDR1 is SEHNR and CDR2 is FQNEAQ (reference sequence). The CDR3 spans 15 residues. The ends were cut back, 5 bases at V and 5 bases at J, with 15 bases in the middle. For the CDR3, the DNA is TGTGCCAGCAGCCCCTCGTTTGACGGAACCGGGGAGCTGTTTTTT. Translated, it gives CASSPSFDGTGELFF. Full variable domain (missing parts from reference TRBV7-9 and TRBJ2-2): DTGVSQNPRHKITKRGQNVTFRCDPISEHNRLYWYRQTLGQGPEFLTYFQNEAQLEKSRLLSDRFSAERPKGSFSTLEIQRTEQGDSAMYLCASSPSFDGTGELFFGEGSRLTVL.

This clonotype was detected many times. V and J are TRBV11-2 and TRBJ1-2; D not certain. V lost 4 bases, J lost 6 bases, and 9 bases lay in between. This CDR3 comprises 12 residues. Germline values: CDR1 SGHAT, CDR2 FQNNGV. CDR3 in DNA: TGTGCCAGCAGCTCCTATCCGGATGGCTACACCTTC. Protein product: CASSSYPDGYTF.

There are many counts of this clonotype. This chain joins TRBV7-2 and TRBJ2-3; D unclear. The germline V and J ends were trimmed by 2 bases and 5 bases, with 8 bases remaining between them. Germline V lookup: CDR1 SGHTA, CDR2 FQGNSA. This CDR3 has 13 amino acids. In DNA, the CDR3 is TGTGCCAGCAGCTTATCTTACGGAGATACGCAGTATTTT. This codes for CASSLSYGDTQYF.

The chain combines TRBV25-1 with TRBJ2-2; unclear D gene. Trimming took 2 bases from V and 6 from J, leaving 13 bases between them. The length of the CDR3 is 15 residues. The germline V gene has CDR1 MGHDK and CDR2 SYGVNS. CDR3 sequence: CASSEENVWPGELFF. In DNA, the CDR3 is TGTGCCAGCAGTGAAGAGAATGTCTGGCCCGGGGAGCTGTTTTTT.

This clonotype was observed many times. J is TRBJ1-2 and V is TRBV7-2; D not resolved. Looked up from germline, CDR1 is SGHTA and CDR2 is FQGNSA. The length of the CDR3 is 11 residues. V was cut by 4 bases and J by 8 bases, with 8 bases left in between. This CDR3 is CASSSGWGYTF. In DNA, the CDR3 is TGTGCCAGCAGCTCCGGATGGGGCTACACCTTC.

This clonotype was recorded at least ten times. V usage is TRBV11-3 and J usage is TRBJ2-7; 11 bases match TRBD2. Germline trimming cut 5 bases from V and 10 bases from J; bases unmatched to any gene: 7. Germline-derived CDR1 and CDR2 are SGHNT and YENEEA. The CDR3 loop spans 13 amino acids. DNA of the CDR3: TGTGCCAGCAGCCAGCTGACTAGCGGGGTTCAGTACTTC. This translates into CASSQLTSGVQYF.

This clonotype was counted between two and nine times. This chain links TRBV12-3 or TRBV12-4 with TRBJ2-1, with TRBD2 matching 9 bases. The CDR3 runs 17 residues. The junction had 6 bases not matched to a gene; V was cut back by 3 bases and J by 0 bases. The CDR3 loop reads CASSFDSRGGSYNEQFF. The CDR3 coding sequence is TGTGCCAGCAGTTTTGATTCGCGGGGGGGCTCCTACAATGAGCAGTTCTTC.

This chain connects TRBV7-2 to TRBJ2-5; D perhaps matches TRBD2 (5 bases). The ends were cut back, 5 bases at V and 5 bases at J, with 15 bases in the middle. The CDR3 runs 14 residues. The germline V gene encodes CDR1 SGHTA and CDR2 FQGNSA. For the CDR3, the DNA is TGTGCCAGCAGCCCCCGAGGGCTGGGGGAGACCCAGTACTTC. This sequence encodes CASSPRGLGETQYF.

The CDR3 loop reads CASSRTGKGDYGYTF. Written as DNA, the CDR3 is TGTGCCAGCAGTAGGACAGGGAAGGGGGACTATGGCTACACCTTC. The rearrangement links TRBV6-5 to TRBJ1-2, with TRBD1 matching over 8 bases. The germline V gene encodes CDR1 MNHEY and CDR2 SVGAGI. The CDR3 contains 15 residues. The ends lost 5 bases at V and 3 bases at J; junction bases unmatched: 8.

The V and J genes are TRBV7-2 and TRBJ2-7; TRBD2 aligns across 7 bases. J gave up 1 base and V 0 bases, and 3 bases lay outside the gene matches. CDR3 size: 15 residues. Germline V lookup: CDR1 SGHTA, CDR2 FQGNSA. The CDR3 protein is CASSLASGVSYEQYF. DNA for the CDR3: TGTGCCAGCAGCTTAGCCAGCGGGGTGTCCTACGAGCAGTACTTC. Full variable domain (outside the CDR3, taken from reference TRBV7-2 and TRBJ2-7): GAGVSQSPSNKVTEKGKDVELRCDPISGHTALYWYRQSLGQGLEFLIYFQGNSAPDKSGLPSDRFSAERTGGSVSTLTIQRTQQEDSAVYLCASSLASGVSYEQYFGPGTRLTVT.

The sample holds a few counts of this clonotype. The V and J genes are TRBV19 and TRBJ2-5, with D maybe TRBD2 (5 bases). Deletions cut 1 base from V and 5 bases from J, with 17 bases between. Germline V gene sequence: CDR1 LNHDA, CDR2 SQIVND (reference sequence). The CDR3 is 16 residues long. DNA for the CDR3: TGTGCCAGTAGTATAGCCGGGCTCTCTCGAGGGGAGACCCAGTACTTC. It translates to CASSIAGLSRGETQYF. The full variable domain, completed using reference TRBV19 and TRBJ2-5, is DGGITQSPKYLFRKEGQNVTLSCEQNLNHDAMYWYRQDPGQGLRLIYYSQIVNDFQKGDIAEGYSVSREKKESFPLTVTSAQKNPTAFYLCASSIAGLSRGETQYFGPGTRLLVL.

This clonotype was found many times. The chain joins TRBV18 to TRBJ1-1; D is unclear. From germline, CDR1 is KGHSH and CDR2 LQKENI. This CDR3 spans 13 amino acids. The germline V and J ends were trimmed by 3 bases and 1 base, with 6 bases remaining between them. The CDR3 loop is CASSPGANTEAFF. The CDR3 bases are TGTGCCAGCTCACCGGGAGCGAACACTGAAGCTTTCTTT.

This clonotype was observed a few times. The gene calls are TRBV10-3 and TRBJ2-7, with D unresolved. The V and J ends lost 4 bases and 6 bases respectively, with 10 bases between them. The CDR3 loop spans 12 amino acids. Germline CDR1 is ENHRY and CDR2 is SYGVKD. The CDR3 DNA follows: TGTGCCATCAGTGGAGAAACAGCCGAGCAGTACTTC. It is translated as CAISGETAEQYF.

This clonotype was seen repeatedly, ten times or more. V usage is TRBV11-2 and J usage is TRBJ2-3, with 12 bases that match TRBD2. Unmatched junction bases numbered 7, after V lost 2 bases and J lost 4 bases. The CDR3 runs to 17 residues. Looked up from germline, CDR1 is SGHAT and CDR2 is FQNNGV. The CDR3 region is CASSLLAGGPGSDTQYF. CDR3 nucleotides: TGTGCCAGCAGCTTACTAGCGGGGGGGCCAGGGTCAGATACGCAGTATTTT.

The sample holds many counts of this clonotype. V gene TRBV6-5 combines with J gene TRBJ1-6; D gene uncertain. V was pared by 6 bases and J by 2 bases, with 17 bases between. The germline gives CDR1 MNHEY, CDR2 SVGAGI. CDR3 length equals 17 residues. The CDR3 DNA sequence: TGTGCCAGCAGCCGCAGGCGGGGTTACCCCTATAATTCACCCCTCCACTTT. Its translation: CASSRRRGYPYNSPLHF.

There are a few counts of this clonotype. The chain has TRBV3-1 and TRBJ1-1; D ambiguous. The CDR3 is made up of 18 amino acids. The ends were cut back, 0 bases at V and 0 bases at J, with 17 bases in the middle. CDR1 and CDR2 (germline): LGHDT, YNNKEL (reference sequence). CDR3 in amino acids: CASSQEGKLVAMNTEAFF. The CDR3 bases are TGTGCCAGCAGCCAAGAAGGGAAACTGGTGGCGATGAACACTGAAGCTTTCTTT. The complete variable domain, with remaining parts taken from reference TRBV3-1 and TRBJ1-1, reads DTAVSQTPKYLVTQMGNDKSIKCEQNLGHDTMYWYKQDSKKFLKIMFSYNNKELIINETVPNRFSPKSPDKAHLNLHINSLELGDSAVYFCASSQEGKLVAMNTEAFFGQGTRLTVV.

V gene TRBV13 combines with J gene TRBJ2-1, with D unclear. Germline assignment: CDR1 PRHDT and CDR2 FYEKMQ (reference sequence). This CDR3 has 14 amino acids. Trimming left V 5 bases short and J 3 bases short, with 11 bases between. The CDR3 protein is CASSPPGDYNEQFF. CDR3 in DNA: TGTGCCAGCAGCCCCCCAGGTGACTACAATGAGCAGTTCTTC.

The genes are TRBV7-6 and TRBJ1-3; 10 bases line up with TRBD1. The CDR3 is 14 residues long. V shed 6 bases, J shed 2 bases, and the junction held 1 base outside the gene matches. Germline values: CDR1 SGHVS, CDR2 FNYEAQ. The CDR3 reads CASSGQGAGNTIYF. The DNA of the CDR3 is TGTGCCAGCAGTGGACAGGGGGCTGGAAACACCATATATTTT.

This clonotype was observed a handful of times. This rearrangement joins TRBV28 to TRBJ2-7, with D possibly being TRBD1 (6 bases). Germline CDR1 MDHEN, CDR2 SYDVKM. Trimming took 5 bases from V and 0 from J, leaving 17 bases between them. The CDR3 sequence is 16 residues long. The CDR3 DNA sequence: TGTGCCAGCAGTCCCGGGACAAGAACCTTCTCCTACGAGCAGTACTTC. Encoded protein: CASSPGTRTFSYEQYF.

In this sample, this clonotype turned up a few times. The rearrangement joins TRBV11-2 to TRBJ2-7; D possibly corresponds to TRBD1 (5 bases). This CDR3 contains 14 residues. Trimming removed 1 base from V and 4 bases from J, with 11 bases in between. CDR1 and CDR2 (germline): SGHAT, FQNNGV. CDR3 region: CASSLAAREYEQYF. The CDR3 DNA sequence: TGTGCCAGCAGCTTAGCTGCCAGGGAATACGAGCAGTACTTC.

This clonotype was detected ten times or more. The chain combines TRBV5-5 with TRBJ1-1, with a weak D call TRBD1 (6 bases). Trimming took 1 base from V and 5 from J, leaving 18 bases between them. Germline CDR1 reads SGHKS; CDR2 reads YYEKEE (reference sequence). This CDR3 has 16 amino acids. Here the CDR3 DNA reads TGTGCCAGCAGCTTGACGGTCGGACAGCGAGAAACTGAAGCTTTCTTT. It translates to CASSLTVGQRETEAFF.

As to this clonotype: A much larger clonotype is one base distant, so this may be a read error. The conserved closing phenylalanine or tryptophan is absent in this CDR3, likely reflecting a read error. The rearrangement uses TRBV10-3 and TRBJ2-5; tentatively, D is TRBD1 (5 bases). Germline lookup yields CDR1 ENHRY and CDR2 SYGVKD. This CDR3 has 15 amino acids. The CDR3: CAISEQDGPQGTQYL. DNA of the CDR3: TGTGCCATCAGTGAACAGGACGGGCCCCAAGGGACCCAGTACCTC.